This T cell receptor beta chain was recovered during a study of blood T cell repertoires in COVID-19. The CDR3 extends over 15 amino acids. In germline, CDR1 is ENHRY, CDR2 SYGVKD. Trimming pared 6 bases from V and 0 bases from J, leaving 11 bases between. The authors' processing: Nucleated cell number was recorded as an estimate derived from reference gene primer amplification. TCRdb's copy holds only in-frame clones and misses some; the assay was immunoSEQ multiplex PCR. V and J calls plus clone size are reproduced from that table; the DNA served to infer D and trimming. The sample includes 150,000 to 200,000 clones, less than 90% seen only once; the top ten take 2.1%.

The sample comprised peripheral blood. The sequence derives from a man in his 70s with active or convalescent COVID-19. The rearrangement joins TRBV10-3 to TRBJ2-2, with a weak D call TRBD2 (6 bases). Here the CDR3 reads CAIRAGTSNTGELFF. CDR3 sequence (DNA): TGTGCCATCAGAGCCGGGACTTCGAACACCGGGGAGCTGTTTTTT.